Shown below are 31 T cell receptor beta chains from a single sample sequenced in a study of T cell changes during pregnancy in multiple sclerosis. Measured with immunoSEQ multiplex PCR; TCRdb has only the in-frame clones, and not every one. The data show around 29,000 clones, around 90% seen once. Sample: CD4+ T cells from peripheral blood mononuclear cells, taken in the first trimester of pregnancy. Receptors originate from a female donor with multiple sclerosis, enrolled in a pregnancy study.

The CDR3 sequence: CSAAGGRNTEAFF. The CDR3 bases are TGCAGCGCGGCGGGGGGCCGGAACACTGAAGCTTTCTTT. The rearrangement uses TRBV29-1 and TRBJ1-1; perhaps TRBD1 as D (6 bases). The CDR3 consists of 13 residues. Trimming removed 7 bases at V and 1 base at J, with 13 bases between. Germline V gene data show CDR1 as SQVTM and CDR2 as ANQGSEA.

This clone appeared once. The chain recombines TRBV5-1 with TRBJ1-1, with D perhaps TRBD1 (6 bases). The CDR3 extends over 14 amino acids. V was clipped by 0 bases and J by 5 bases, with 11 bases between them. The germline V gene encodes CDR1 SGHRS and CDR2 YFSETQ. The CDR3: CASSLEGQFTEAFF. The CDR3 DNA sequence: TGCGCCAGCAGCTTGGAAGGACAGTTTACTGAAGCTTTCTTT. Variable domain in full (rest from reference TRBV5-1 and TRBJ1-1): KAGVTQTPRYLIKTRGQQVTLSCSPISGHRSVSWYQQTPGQGLQFLFEYFSETQRNKGNFPGRFSGRQFSNSRSEMNVSTLELGDSALYLCASSLEGQFTEAFFGQGTRLTVV.

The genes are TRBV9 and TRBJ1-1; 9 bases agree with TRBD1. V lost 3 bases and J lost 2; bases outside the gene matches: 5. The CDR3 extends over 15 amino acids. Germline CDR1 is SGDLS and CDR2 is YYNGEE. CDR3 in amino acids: CASSATGGTNTEAFF. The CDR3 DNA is TGTGCCAGCAGCGCGACAGGGGGAACAAACACTGAAGCTTTCTTT.

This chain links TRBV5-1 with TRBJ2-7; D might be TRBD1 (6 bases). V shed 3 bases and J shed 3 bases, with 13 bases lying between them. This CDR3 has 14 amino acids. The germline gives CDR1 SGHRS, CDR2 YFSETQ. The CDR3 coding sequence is TGCGCCAGCAGCTCTTCGGGACAATTCTACGAGCAGTACTTC. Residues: CASSSSGQFYEQYF.

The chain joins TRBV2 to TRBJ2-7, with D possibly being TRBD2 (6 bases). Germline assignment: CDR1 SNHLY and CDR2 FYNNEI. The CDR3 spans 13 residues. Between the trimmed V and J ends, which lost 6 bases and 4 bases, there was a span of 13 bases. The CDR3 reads CASSQPGGYEQYF. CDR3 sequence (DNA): TGTGCCAGCAGCCAACCCGGGGGTTACGAGCAGTACTTC.

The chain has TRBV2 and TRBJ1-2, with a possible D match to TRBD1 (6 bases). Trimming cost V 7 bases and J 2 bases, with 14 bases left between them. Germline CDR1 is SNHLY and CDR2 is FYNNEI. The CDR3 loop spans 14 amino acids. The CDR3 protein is CASTWGGSNYGYTF. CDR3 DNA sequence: TGTGCCAGCACTTGGGGGGGCAGCAACTATGGCTACACCTTC.

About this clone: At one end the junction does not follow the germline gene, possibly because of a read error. DNA for the CDR3: TGTGCTAGCGTGGTCTCCTCTAGAAACACCATATATTTT. Translated, it gives CASVVSSRNTIYF. The chain employs TRBV12-5 and TRBJ1-3, with unresolved D. CDR3 length: 13 amino acids. Germline CDR1 reads LGHNT; CDR2 reads FRNRAP. The whole variable domain, remainder taken from reference TRBV12-5 and TRBJ1-3, is DARVTQTPRHKVTEMGQEVTMRCQPILGHNTVFWYRQTMMQGLELLAYFRNRAPLDDSGMPKDRFSAEMPDATLATLKIQPSEPRDSAVYFCASVVSSRNTIYFGEGSWLTVV.

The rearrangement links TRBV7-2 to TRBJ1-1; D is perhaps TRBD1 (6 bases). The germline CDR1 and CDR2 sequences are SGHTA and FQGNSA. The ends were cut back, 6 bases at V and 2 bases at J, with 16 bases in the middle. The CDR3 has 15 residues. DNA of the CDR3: TGTGCCAGCAGACGAATTGGGGGCGCCAACACTGAAGCTTTCTTT. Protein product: CASRRIGGANTEAFF.

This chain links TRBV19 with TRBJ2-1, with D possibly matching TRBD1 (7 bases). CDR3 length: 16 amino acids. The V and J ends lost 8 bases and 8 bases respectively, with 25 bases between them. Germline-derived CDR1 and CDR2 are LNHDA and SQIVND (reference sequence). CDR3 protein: CASAKGGTDPWDEQFF. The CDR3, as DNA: TGTGCCAGTGCAAAGGGCGGGACAGATCCGTGGGATGAGCAGTTCTTC.

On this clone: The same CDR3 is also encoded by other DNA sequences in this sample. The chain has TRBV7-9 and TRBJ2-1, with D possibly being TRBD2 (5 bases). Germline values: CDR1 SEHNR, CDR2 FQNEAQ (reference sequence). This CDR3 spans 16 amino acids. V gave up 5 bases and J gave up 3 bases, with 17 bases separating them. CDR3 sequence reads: CASSLSLASSYNEQFF. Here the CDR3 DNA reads TGTGCCAGCAGCCTCTCGCTAGCATCGAGCTACAATGAGCAGTTCTTC.

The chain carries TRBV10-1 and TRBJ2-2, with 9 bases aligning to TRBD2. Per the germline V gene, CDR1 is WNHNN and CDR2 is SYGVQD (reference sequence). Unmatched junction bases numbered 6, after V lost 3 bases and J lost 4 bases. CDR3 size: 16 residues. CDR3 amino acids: CASSDGTSGFTGELFF. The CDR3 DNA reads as TGCGCCAGCAGTGACGGAACTAGCGGGTTCACCGGGGAGCTGTTTTTT.

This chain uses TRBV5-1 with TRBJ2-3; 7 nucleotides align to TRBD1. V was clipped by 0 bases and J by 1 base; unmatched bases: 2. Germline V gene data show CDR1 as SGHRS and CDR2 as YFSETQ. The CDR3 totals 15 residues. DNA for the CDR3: TGCGCCAGCAGCTTGGACAGGGGAGGCACAGATACGCAGTATTTT. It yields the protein CASSLDRGGTDTQYF.

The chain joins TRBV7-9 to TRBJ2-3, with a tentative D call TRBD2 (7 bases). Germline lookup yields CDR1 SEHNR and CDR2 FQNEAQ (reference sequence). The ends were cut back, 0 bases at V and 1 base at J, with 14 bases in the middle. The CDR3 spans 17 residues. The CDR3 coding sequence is TGTGCCAGCAGCTTAGCGCTCGGGGGGCCCCGCACAGATACGCAGTATTTT. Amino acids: CASSLALGGPRTDTQYF.

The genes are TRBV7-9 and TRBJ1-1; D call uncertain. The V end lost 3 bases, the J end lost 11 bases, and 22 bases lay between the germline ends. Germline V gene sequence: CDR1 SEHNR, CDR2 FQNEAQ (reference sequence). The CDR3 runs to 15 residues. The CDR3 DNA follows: TGTGCCAGCAGCTTTGCGGACTACCGCTTGGTTGGGGCTTTCTTT. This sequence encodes CASSFADYRLVGAFF.

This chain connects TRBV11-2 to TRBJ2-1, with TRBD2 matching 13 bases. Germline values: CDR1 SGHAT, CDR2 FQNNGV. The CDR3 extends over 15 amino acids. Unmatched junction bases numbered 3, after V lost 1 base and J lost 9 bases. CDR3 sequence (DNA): TGTGCCAGCAGCTTAGCACTAGCGGGGGGGCGTGAGCAGTTCTTC. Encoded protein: CASSLALAGGREQFF.

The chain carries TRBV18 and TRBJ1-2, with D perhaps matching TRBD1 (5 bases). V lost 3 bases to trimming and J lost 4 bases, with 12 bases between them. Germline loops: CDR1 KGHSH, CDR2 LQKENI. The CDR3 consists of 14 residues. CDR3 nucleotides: TGTGCCAGCTCACCTTCACAGGTTTCCTATGGCTACACCTTC. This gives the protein CASSPSQVSYGYTF.

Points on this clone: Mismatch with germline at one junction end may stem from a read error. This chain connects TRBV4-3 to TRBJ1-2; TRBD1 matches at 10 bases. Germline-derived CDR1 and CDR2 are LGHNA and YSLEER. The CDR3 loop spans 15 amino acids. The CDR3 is CAGSHDRGRVNGYTF. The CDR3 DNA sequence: TGCGCCGGCAGCCACGACAGGGGGCGCGTGAATGGCTACACCTTC.

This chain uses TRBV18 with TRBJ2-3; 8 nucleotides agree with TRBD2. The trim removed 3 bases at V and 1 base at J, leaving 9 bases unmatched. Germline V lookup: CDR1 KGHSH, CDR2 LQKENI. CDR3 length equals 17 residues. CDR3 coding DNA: TGTGCCAGCTCACCCCTAACGGCGGGGGGCCGCACAGATACGCAGTATTTT. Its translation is CASSPLTAGGRTDTQYF.

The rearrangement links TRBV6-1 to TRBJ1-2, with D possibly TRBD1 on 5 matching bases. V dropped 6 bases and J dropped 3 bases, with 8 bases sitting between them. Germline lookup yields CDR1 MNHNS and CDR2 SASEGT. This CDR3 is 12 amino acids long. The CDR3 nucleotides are TGTGCCAGCAGAGGCAGGGACTATGGCTACACCTTC. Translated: CASRGRDYGYTF.

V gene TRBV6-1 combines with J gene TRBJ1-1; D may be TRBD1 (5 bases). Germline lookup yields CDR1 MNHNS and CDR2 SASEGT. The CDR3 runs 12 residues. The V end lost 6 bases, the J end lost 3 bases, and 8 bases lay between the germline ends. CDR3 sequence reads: CASRGGDTEAFF. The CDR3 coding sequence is TGTGCCAGCAGGGGGGGGGACACTGAAGCTTTCTTT.

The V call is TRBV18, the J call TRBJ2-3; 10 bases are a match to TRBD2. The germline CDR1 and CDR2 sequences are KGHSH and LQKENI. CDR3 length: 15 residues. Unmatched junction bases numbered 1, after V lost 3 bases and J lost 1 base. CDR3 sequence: CASSPTSGGTDTQYF. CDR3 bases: TGTGCCAGCTCACCTACTAGCGGGGGCACAGATACGCAGTATTTT.

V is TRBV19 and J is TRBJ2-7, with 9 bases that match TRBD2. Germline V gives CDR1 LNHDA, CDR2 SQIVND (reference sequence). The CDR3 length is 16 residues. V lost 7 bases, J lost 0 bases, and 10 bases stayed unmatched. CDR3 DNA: TGTGCCAGTAAGGGAGCGGGGGGCTCAAGCTCCTACGAGCAGTACTTC. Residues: CASKGAGGSSSYEQYF.

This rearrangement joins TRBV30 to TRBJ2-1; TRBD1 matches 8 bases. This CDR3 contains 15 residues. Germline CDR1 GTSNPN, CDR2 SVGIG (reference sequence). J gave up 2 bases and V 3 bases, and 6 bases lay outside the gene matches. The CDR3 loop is CAWSIGTGTYNEQFF. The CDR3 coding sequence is TGTGCCTGGAGCATCGGGACAGGCACCTACAATGAGCAGTTCTTC.

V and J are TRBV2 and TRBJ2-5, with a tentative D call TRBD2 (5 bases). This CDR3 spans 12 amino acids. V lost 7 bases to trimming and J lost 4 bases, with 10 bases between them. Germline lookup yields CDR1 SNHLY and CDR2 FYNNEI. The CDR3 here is CASMRTLETQYF. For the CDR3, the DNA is TGTGCCAGCATGAGGACTTTAGAGACCCAGTACTTC.

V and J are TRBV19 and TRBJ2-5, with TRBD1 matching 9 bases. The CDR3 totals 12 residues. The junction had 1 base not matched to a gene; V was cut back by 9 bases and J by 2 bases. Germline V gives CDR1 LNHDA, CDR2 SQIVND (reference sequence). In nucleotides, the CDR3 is TGTGCCAGCGACAGGGGGCAAGAGACCCAGTACTTC. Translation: CASDRGQETQYF.

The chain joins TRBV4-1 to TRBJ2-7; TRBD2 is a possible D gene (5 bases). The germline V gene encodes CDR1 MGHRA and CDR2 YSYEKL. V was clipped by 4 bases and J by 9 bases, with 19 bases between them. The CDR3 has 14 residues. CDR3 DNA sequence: TGCGCCAGCAGCCCCGACCCACGGGATCAAGGGCAGTACTTC. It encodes CASSPDPRDQGQYF.

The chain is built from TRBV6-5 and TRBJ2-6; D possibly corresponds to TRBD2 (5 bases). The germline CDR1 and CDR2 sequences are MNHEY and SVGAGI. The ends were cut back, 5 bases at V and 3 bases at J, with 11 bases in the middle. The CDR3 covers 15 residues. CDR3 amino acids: CASSDWGVGANVLTF. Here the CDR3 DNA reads TGTGCCAGCAGTGACTGGGGAGTTGGGGCCAACGTCCTGACTTTC.

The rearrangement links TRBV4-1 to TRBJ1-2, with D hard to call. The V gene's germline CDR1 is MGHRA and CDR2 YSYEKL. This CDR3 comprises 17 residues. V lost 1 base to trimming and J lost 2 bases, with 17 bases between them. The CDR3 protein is CASSQGRGEGGNYGYTF. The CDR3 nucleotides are TGCGCCAGCAGCCAAGGGCGCGGTGAGGGAGGCAACTATGGCTACACCTTC.

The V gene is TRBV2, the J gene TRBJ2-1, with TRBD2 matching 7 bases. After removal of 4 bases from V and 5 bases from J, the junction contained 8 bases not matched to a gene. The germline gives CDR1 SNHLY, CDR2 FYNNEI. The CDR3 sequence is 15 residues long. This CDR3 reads CASSGRLAPHNEQFF. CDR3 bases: TGTGCCAGCAGTGGTCGACTAGCCCCGCACAATGAGCAGTTCTTC.

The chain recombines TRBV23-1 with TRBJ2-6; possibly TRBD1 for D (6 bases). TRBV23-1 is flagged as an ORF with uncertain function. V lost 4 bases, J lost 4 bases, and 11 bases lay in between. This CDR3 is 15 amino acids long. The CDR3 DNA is TGCGCCAGCAGTCCTTGGGGGCTGGGGGCCAACGTCCTGACTTTC. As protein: CASSPWGLGANVLTF.

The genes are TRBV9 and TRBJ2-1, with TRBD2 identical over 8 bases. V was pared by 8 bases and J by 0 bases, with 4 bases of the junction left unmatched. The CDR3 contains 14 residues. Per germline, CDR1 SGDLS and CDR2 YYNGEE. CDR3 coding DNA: TGTGCCAGTGAGAGCGGGGGCTCCTACAATGAGCAGTTCTTC. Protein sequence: CASESGGSYNEQFF.